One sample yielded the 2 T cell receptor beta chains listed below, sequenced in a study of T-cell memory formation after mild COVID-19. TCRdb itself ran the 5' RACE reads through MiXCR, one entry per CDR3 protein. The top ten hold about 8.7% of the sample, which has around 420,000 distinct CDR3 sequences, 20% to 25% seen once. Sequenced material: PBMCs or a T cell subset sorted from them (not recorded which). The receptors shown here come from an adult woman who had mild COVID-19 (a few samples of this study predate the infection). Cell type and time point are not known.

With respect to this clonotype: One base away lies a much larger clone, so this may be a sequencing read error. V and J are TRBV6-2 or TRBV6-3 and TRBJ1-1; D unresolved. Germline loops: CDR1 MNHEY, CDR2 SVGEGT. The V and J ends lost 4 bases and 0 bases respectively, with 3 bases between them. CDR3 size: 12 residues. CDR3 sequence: CASSSMNTEAFF. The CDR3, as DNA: TGTGCCAGCAGTTCGATGAACACTGAAGCTTTCTTT.

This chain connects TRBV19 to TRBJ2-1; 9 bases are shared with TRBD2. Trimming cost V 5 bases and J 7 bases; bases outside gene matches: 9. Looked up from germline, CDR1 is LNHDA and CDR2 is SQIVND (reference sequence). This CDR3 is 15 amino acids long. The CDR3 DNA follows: TGTGCCAGTAGTTTCCGGGTTAGCGGGAGTAATGAGCAGTTCTTC. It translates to CASSFRVSGSNEQFF.